The T cell receptor beta chain under discussion was sequenced for a study of cytomegalovirus exposure and HLA in healthy donors. Study-level findings and limits: TCR beta sequences reportedly predicted the HLA-A and HLA-B alleles of most subjects accurately. The study labeled more than 150 TCR beta chains cytomegalovirus-associated. Previously analyzed data showed that most TCR beta V segments were productive at a frequency of about 87% or about 30%. Within the data, a cluster of highly shared sequence variants was likely a sequencing artifact.

The germline gives CDR1 SGHTS, CDR2 YDEGEE. This CDR3 contains 14 residues. V was clipped by 1 base and J by 3 bases, with 7 bases between them. With 60 Vbeta and 13 Jbeta primers, the PCR was carried out. Clones were sequenced by immunoSEQ multiplex PCR, and TCRdb holds only the in-frame ones, with some missing. The sample lists under 150,000 clones, approximately 80% occurring once. Remarks on this clone: Its antigen is as yet unknown.

The sequence was obtained from a woman in her 40s in good health and CMV-seronegative. Sequencing used PBMCs. V and J are TRBV5-8 and TRBJ1-4, with unresolved D. In DNA, the CDR3 is TGTGCCAGCAGCTTGTCGGGTTCTAATGAAAAACTGTTTTTT. Its protein is CASSLSGSNEKLFF. Full variable domain (outside the CDR3, taken from reference TRBV5-8 and TRBJ1-4): EAGVTQSPTHLIKTRGQQATLRCSPISGHTSVYWYQQALGLGLQFLLWYDEGEERNRGNFPPRFSGRQFPNYSSELNVNALELEDSALYLCASSLSGSNEKLFFGSGTQLSVL.